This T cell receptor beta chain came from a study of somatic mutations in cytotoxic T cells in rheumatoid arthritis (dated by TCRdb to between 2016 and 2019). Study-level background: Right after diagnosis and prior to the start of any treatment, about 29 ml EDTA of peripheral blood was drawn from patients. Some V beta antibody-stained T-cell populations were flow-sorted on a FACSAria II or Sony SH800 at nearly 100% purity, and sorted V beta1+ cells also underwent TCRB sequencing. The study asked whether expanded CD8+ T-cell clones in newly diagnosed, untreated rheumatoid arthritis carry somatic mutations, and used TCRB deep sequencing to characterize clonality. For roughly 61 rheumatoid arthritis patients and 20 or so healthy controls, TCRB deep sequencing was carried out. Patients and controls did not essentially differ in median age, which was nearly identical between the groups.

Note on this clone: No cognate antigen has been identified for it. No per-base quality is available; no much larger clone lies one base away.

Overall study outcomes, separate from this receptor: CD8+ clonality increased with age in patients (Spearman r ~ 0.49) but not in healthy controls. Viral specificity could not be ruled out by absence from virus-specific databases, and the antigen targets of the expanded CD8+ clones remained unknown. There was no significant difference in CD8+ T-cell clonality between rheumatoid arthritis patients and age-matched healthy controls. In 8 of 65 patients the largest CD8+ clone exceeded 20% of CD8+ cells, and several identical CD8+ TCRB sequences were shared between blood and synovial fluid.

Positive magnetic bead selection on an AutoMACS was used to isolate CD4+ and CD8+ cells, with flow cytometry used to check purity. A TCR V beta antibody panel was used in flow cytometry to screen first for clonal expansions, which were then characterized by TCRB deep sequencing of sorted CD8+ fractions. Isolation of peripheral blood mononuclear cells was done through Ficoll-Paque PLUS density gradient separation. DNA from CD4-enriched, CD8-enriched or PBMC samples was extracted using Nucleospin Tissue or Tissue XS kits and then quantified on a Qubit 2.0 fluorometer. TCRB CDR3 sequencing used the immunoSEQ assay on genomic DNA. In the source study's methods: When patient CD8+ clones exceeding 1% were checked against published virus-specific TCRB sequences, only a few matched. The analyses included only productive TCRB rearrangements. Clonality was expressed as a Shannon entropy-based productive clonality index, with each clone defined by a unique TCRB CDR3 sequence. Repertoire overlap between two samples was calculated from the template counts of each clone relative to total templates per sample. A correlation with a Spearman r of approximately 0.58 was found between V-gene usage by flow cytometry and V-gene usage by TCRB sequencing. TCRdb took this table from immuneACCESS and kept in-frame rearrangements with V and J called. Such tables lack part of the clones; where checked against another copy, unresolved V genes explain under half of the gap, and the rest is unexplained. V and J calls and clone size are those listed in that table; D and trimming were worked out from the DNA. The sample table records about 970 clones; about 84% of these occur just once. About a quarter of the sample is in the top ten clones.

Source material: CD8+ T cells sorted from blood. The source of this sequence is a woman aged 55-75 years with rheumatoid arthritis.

The sequence in DNA is TGTGCCAGCAGTTCGACAGGGGGTTCGGGCTACACCTTC. Its protein is CASSSTGGSGYTF. The receptor chain draws on TRBV6-6 and TRBJ1-2, with 9 middle bases fitting TRBD1. Based on the germline V gene (reference sequence), the CDR1 and CDR2 sequences are MNHNY and SVGAGI. The CDR3 runs 13 residues from the cysteine to the phenylalanine. Only CDR3 DNA is held: 39 bases, read in frame from base 1. Trimming removed 4 bases from V and 8 bases from J; the gene matches leave 5 bases unexplained.